This T cell receptor (beta chain) was identified during a study of breast tumors, draining lymph nodes, adjacent tissues. Study-wide points: Tumor TCR diversity was below lymph nodes but above nontumor tissue. Data fit most tumor T cells coming from lymph node, expanding in tumor. Data only fit, rather than demonstrated, lymph node origin of most tumor T cells.

Axillary draining lymph nodes of breast cancer patients supplied the node samples. TCRdb fed the multiplex PCR reads into MiXCR, producing one record per CDR3 protein. The sample records about 200,000 distinct CDR3 sequences, approximately 33% being singletons. Germline trimming cut 6 bases from V and 3 bases from J; bases unmatched to any gene: 10. Germline V gene lookup returns CDR1 DFQATT and CDR2 SNEGSKA (reference sequence). The CDR3 extends over 15 amino acids. This clonotype came up many times. What it binds is not known. Sequencing used axillary lymph node tissue. The V call is TRBV20-1, the J call TRBJ2-3; 9 bases align to TRBD2. This TCR derives from a female donor with breast cancer. Some clones in this sample may be carry-over from other donors' samples. CDR3 loop: CSAFLAGKPTDTQYF. The CDR3 DNA reads as TGCAGTGCCTTCCTAGCGGGAAAGCCTACAGATACGCAGTATTTT.